This TCR beta chain was found in a study of blood T cell repertoires in COVID-19. CDR1 is LGHDT, CDR2 YNNKEL, per germline (reference sequence). The V and J ends lost 5 bases and 12 bases respectively, with 14 bases between them. CDR3 length: 11 residues. Authors' data handling: From reference gene primer amplification, estimates of nucleated cell counts were derived. The method was immunoSEQ multiplex PCR; TCRdb's version includes in-frame clones alone and lacks a portion of them. The V and J calls and the clone size are those of that table, but D and trimming were determined from the DNA. The repertoire includes around 250,000 clones, around 84% of them detected once, and less than 20% sits in the top ten.

This sequence joins TRBV3-1 (or the pseudogene TRBV3-2) and TRBJ2-7; D call uncertain. Sequencing used PBMCs or T cells enriched from blood (not recorded which). The TCR was taken from a man aged 18 to 29 who had recovered from COVID-19. CDR3 in amino acids: CASSDIATMYF. The CDR3 DNA sequence: TGTGCCAGCAGCGATATCGCTACGATGTACTTC.